This T cell receptor beta chain came from a study of blood T cells in healthy people across ages. Points from the study as a whole: A roughly linear fall in TCR beta diversity per million T cells was seen with increasing age.

Isolated per sample were at least 7 million PBMCs. Next came a second PCR, run for about 7 to 12 cycles, which used a sample-barcoded 5' primer along with a J-beta primer mix. Each cDNA was tagged by a template-switch adaptor containing 12 random nucleotides. TCRdb used MiXCR to reprocess the 5' RACE reads, holding one entry per CDR3 protein. Among some 1.6 million distinct CDR3 sequences listed, about 31% were seen once. This CDR3 comprises 14 residues. Germline values: CDR1 SGDLS, CDR2 YYNGEE. V was trimmed by 0 bases and J by 9 bases, leaving 13 bases between them. The table lists this clonotype with a few counts. Antigen unknown.

This chain connects TRBV9 to TRBJ1-5; D is uncertain. What was sequenced was blood. The TCR sequence derives from a woman aged 25 to 39 in good health. The CDR3 here is CASSVAGGPRPQHF. CDR3 nucleotide sequence: TGTGCCAGCAGCGTAGCGGGAGGGCCAAGGCCCCAGCATTTT.